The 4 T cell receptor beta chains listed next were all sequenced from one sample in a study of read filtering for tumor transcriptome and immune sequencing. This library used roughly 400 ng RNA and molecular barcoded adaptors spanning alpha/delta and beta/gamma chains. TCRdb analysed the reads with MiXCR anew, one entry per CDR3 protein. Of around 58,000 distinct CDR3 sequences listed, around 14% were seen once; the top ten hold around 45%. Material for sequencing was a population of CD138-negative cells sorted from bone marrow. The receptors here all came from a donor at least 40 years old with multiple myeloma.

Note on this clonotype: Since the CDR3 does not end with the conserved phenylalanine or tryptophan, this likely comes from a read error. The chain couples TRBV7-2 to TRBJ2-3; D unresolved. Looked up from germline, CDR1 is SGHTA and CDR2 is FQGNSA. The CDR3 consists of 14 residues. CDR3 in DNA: TGTGCCAGCAGCTTCGACTCCGGCACAGATTCGCAGTATCTT. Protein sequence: CASSFDSGTDSQYL.

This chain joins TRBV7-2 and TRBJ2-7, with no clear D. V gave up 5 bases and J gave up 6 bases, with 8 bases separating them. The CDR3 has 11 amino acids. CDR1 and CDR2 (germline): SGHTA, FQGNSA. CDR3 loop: CASSPSTEQYF. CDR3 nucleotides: TGTGCCAGCAGCCCAAGTACCGAGCAGTACTTC.

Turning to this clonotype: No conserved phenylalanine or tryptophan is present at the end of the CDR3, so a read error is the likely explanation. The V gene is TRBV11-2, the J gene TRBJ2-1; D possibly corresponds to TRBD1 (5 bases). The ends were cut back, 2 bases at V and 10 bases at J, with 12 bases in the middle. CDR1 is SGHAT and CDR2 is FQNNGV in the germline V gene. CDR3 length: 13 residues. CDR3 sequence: CASSLNRKLEQFL. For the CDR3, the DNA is TGTGCCAGCAGCTTAAACAGGAAGCTAGAGCAGTTCCTC.

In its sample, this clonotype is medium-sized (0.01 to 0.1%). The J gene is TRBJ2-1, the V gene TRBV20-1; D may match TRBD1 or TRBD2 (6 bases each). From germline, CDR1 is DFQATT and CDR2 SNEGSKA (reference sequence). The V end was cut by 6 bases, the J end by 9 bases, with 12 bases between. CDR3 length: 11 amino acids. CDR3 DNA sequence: TGCAGTGCGACAGGCGGGGCTGAGCAGTTCTTC. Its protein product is CSATGGAEQFF.